This entry features one T cell receptor (beta chain) sequence. From the RT-PCR reads, TCRdb called clonotypes with MiXCR, one entry per CDR3 protein. The sample includes fewer than 800,000 distinct CDR3 sequences, more than 13% seen only once; the top ten take roughly 3.9%. The CDR3 sequence is 16 residues long. From germline, CDR1 is DFQATT and CDR2 SNEGSKA (reference sequence). Trimming removed 6 bases from V and 0 bases from J; junction bases left unmatched: 8. The TCR sequence derives from a female donor in good health, serving as a healthy control. The sample was memory CD4+ T cells from blood. The J gene is TRBJ2-4, the V gene TRBV20-1; 10 nucleotides agree with TRBD2. CDR3 region: CSAIGLAEIAKNIQYF. The CDR3 DNA sequence: TGCAGTGCAATTGGACTAGCGGAAATAGCCAAAAACATTCAGTACTTC.